This TCR beta chain stems from a study of OX40 agonist ivuxolimab in advanced cancers. Study-wide results and limits: Expanded clones were, on average, more numerous among CD8+ T cells than CD4+.

Profiling relied on immunoSEQ multiplex PCR, and the TCRdb table lists in-frame clones only, not all of them. The table includes tens of thousands of clones, approximately 80% detected once. V was trimmed by 1 base and J by 1 base, leaving 9 bases between them. CDR1 GTSNPN and CDR2 SVGIG come from the germline V gene (reference sequence). This CDR3 has 14 amino acids. This clone was observed a few times. Its antigen is not known. The receptor's source is an adult with an advanced solid tumor such as melanoma, head and neck, liver or kidney cancer. The chain is built from TRBV30 and TRBJ2-3; no clear D gene. Sequenced material: CD4+ or CD8+ T cells sorted from blood, taken in a trial of the OX40 agonist ivuxolimab. The CDR3 DNA is TGTGCCTGGAGTGAGCCCGTCCGCACAGATACGCAGTATTTT. Amino acid sequence: CAWSEPVRTDTQYF.